The 18 T cell receptor beta chains given below trace back to one sample, sequenced in a study of cytomegalovirus exposure and HLA in healthy donors. PCR employed 60 Vbeta and 13 Jbeta primers. The protocol was immunoSEQ multiplex PCR, while the TCRdb copy is restricted to in-frame clones and leaves out a portion. The sample includes over 150,000 clones, approximately 81% of them seen just once. Source material: PBMCs. The receptors were gathered from a boy aged 2 to 9 in good health and CMV-seronegative.

This chain links TRBV29-1 with TRBJ2-3, with D possibly TRBD2 on 5 matching bases. V lost 2 bases and J 0 bases, leaving 12 bases between the germline ends. The germline CDR1 and CDR2 sequences are SQVTM and ANQGSEA. The CDR3 consists of 15 residues. As DNA, the CDR3 is TGCAGCGTTGAATTATATCGCGGGAGCACAGATACGCAGTATTTT. It specifies CSVELYRGSTDTQYF.

This chain's CDR3 is CSVPRGGYGYTF. The CDR3 coding sequence is TGCAGCGTCCCCAGGGGTGGCTATGGCTACACCTTC. V usage is TRBV29-1 and J usage is TRBJ1-2; maybe TRBD1 (6 bases). The CDR3 has 12 amino acids. Germline CDR1 reads SQVTM; CDR2 reads ANQGSEA. Trimming removed 6 bases at V and 4 bases at J, with 12 bases between.

V usage is TRBV7-3 and J usage is TRBJ2-1; D gene unclear. CDR1 SGHTA and CDR2 FQGTGA come from the germline V gene. This CDR3 is 18 amino acids long. Between the trimmed V and J ends, which lost 1 base and 2 bases, there was a span of 18 bases. CDR3 coding DNA: TGTGCCAGCAGCTTAATGGCGGCCAGCCCTTTAACCTACAATGAGCAGTTCTTC. Translation gives CASSLMAASPLTYNEQFF.

The chain links TRBV6-5 to TRBJ2-7; 8 nucleotides line up with TRBD2. CDR1 is MNHEY and CDR2 is SVGAGI in the germline V gene. This CDR3 is built from 14 residues. The trim removed 5 bases at V and 3 bases at J, leaving 6 bases unmatched. The CDR3 nucleotides are TGTGCCAGCAGTCAACCGGGACTAGTCTACGAGCAGTACTTC. It encodes CASSQPGLVYEQYF.

The rearrangement joins TRBV6-1 to TRBJ2-5; weak D call: TRBD2 (5 bases). This CDR3 is built from 16 residues. Trimming cost V 0 bases and J 0 bases, with 11 bases left between them. Germline CDR1 MNHNS, CDR2 SASEGT. The CDR3, as DNA: TGTGCCAGCAGTGAAGCTCGCGGGCGCCACCAAGAGACCCAGTACTTC. Its translation is CASSEARGRHQETQYF.

The chain carries TRBV5-6 and TRBJ1-1, with 7 bases fitting TRBD1. The V and J ends lost 0 bases and 1 base, in that order; junction bases with no gene match: 6. Germline CDR1 and CDR2: SGHDT and YYEEEE. CDR3 length: 16 amino acids. The CDR3 loop is CASSLVSKGANTEAFF. CDR3 sequence (DNA): TGTGCCAGCAGCTTGGTATCTAAGGGGGCGAACACTGAAGCTTTCTTT.

The rearrangement links TRBV27 to TRBJ2-3; 8 bases map to TRBD2. Germline CDR1 is MNHEY and CDR2 is SMNVEV (reference sequence). This CDR3 has 18 amino acids. The junction had 14 bases not matched to a gene; V was cut back by 4 bases and J by 2 bases. DNA for the CDR3: TGTGCCAGCAGTTCCCGACCCCTCCCGGGAGGGAACACAGATACGCAGTATTTT. It specifies CASSSRPLPGGNTDTQYF.

The rearrangement uses TRBV30 and TRBJ2-5; perhaps TRBD1 as D (5 bases). Near its end, the DNA agrees better with TRBJ2-7, so the J call may be wrong. Germline CDR1 GTSNPN, CDR2 SVGIG (reference sequence). The CDR3 spans 16 residues. The CDR3 spells CAWSTNPFLQGYEQYF. The CDR3 DNA reads as TGTGCCTGGAGTACCAACCCCTTTCTTCAGGGCTACGAGCAGTACTTC.

The chain recombines TRBV27 with TRBJ1-1, with 7 bases matching TRBD1. Looked up from germline, CDR1 is MNHEY and CDR2 is SMNVEV (reference sequence). The CDR3 runs to 14 residues. Trimming removed 3 bases from V and 1 base from J; junction bases left unmatched: 2. The CDR3 region is CASSFRGTNTEAFF. The CDR3 DNA sequence: TGTGCCAGCAGTTTCAGGGGGACGAACACTGAAGCTTTCTTT.

This clone has only a few counts. One end of the junction varies from germline; a read error may be responsible. V is TRBV5-5 and J is TRBJ1-1; the D gene is possibly TRBD1 (5 bases). The germline gives CDR1 SGHKS, CDR2 YYEKEE (reference sequence). This CDR3 region has 13 residues. The CDR3 is CASSLSGLKGFGF. As DNA, the CDR3 is TGTGCCAGCAGCTTGTCGGGACTTAAGGGGTTTGGGTTT.

This clone was observed a single time. The chain couples TRBV7-6 to TRBJ2-7, with TRBD2 as a possible D gene (5 bases). The CDR3 is 14 amino acids. Trimming cost V 5 bases and J 0 bases, with 11 bases left between them. Germline CDR1 and CDR2: SGHVS and FNYEAQ. DNA for the CDR3: TGTGCCAGCAGCCCCAGGACTCTCTCCTACGAGCAGTACTTC. Translated, it gives CASSPRTLSYEQYF.

The chain joins TRBV5-6 to TRBJ1-2, with D perhaps matching TRBD1 (5 bases). V lost 0 bases, J lost 0 bases, and 6 bases lay in between. This CDR3 is built from 14 residues. Germline-derived CDR1 and CDR2 are SGHDT and YYEEEE. CDR3 in DNA: TGTGCCAGCAGCTTGGGGGGCTCTAACTATGGCTACACCTTC. This encodes CASSLGGSNYGYTF.

The genes are TRBV6-5 and TRBJ2-3; TRBD2 is a possible D gene (6 bases). The CDR3 totals 11 residues. Germline loops: CDR1 MNHEY, CDR2 SVGAGI. Trimming stripped 5 bases from V and 6 bases from J, with 6 bases between. In DNA form, the CDR3 reads TGTGCCAGCAGTCGGGGGGATACGCAGTATTTT. Translation gives CASSRGDTQYF.

In this sample, this clone turned up once. The chain is built from TRBV7-6 and TRBJ2-3; 8 nucleotides line up with TRBD1. The CDR3 extends over 16 amino acids. V lost 6 bases, J lost 1 base, and 9 bases stayed unmatched. In germline, CDR1 is SGHVS, CDR2 FNYEAQ. The CDR3 DNA is TGTGCCAGCAGTCTTCGGACAGGGAAAGGCACAGATACGCAGTATTTT. This codes for CASSLRTGKGTDTQYF.

The chain recombines TRBV6-7 with TRBJ2-1; 8 bases match TRBD2. TRBV6-7 carries the ORF label, with uncertain function. CDR3 length: 18 residues. V shed 0 bases and J 6 bases; nucleotides not matched to a gene: 13. The CDR3 DNA follows: TGTGCCAGCAGTTACTCGAGGGGACGGGAGGGGTGTTTCAATGAGCAGTTCTTC. Its translation is CASSYSRGREGCFNEQFF.

The chain has TRBV18 and TRBJ2-1; TRBD2 matches 7 bases. Per the germline V gene, CDR1 is KGHSH and CDR2 is LQKENI. This CDR3 contains 17 residues. With 0 bases clipped from V and 2 bases from J, the junction kept 7 bases outside the gene matches. CDR3 loop: CASSPPVGEGTYNEQFF. The CDR3 coding sequence is TGTGCCAGCTCACCACCGGTGGGGGAGGGGACCTACAATGAGCAGTTCTTC. The variable domain in full, with the rest retrieved from reference TRBV18 and TRBJ2-1, is NAGVMQNPRHLVRRRGQEARLRCSPMKGHSHVYWYRQLPEEGLKFMVYLQKENIIDESGMPKERFSAEFPKEGPSILRIQQVVRGDSAAYFCASSPPVGEGTYNEQFFGPGTRLTVL.

The gene calls are TRBV7-8 and TRBJ1-5; D remains unclear. Germline CDR1 reads SGHVS; CDR2 reads FQNEAQ. The CDR3 consists of 14 residues. V lost 3 bases and J 2 bases, leaving 8 bases between the germline ends. Here the CDR3 reads CASSFPEGNQPQHF. The CDR3 DNA reads as TGTGCCAGCAGCTTCCCCGAGGGCAATCAGCCCCAGCATTTT.

In DNA, the CDR3 is TGTGCCAGCACCGGGACAGTTTACAATGAGCAGTTCTTC. It specifies CASTGTVYNEQFF. The chain combines TRBV7-9 with TRBJ2-1, with TRBD1 identical over 7 bases. Germline V gene data show CDR1 as SEHNR and CDR2 as FQNEAQ (reference sequence). This CDR3 contains 13 residues. Unmatched junction bases numbered 4, after V lost 7 bases and J lost 4 bases. Based on the CDR3 plus reference TRBV7-9 and TRBJ2-1, the full variable domain is DTGVSQNPRHKITKRGQNVTFRCDPISEHNRLYWYRQTLGQGPEFLTYFQNEAQLEKSRLLSDRFSAERPKGSFSTLEIQRTEQGDSAMYLCASTGTVYNEQFFGPGTRLTVL.